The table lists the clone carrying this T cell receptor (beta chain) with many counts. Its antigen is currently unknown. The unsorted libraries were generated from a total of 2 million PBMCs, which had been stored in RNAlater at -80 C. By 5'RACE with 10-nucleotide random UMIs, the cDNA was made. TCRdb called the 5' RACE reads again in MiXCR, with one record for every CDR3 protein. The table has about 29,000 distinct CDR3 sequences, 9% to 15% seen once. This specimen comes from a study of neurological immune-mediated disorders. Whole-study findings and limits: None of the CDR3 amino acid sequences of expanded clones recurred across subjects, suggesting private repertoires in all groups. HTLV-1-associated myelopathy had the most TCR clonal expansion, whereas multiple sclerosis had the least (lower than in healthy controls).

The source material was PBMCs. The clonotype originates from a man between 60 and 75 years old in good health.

CDR3 loop: CASSYVGVQPGANVLTF. Written as DNA, the CDR3 is TGTGCCAGCAGTTACGTCGGGGTACAACCTGGGGCCAACGTCCTGACTTTC. This chain connects TRBV6-2 or TRBV6-3 to TRBJ2-6, with D perhaps TRBD2 (5 bases). Trimming stripped 2 bases from V and 2 bases from J, with 13 bases between. The CDR3 has 17 residues. CDR1 is MNHEY and CDR2 is SVGEGT in the germline V gene.